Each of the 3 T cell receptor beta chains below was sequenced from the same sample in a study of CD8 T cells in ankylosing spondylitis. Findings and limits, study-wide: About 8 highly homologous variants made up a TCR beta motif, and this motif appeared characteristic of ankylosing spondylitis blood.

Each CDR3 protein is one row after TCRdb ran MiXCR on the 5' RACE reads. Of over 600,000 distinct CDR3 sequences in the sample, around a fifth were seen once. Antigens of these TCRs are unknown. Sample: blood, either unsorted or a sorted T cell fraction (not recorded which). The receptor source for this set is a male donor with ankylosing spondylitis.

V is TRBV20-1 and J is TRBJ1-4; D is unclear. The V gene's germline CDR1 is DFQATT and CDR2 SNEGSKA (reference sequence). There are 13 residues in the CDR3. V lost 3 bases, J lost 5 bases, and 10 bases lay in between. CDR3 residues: CSASYSANEKLFF. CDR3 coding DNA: TGCAGTGCTAGTTACAGCGCAAATGAAAAACTGTTTTTT.

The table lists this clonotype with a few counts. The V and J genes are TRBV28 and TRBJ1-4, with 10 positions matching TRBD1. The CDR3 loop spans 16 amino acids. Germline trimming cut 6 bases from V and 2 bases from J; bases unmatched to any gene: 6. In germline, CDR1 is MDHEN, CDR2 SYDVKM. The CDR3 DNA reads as TGTGCCAGCAGCCCGGACAGGGGGAACACTAATGAAAAACTGTTTTTT. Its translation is CASSPDRGNTNEKLFF. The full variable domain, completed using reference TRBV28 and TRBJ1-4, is DVKVTQSSRYLVKRTGEKVFLECVQDMDHENMFWYRQDPGLGLRLIYFSYDVKMKEKGDIPEGYSVSREKKERFSLILESASTNQTSMYLCASSPDRGNTNEKLFFGSGTQLSVL.

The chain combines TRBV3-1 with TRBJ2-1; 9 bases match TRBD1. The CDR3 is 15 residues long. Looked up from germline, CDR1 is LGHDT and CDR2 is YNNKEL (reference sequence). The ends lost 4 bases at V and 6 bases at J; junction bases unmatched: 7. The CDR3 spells CASSLRTGVGNEQFF. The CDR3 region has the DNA TGTGCCAGCAGCCTTCGGACAGGGGTGGGCAATGAGCAGTTCTTC.